This T cell receptor (beta chain) appears in the sequencing data of a study of T cell responses to AZD1222 COVID-19 vaccine. Findings of the study overall: The donors showed a predominance of white British ancestry and of females, with possible underestimation of clonal diversity. Spike-specific TCRs gained breadth and depth after people received two AZD1222 doses.

As concerns this clone: Its target is not known.

Sequencing was performed with immunoSEQ multiplex PCR; in TCRdb, only in-frame clones are kept and a portion is missing. The sample holds 100,000 to 150,000 clones, 85% seen once. The clonotype was recovered from an adult who received the AZD1222 COVID-19 vaccine. Specimen: peripheral blood, collected 28 days after the second AZD1222 dose.

The CDR3 is CASTFGDGSSGNTIYF. The DNA of the CDR3 is TGTGCCAGCACTTTTGGGGACGGAAGCTCTGGAAACACCATATATTTT. This chain uses TRBV28 with TRBJ1-3; perhaps TRBD1 as D (5 bases). The CDR3 sequence is 16 residues long. V lost 7 bases and J lost 0, with 16 bases in between. The germline V gene encodes CDR1 MDHEN and CDR2 SYDVKM.